This T cell receptor (beta chain) was found in a study of beta chain features in type 1 diabetes (dated by TCRdb to the late 2010s). General notes on the study: Mean age, gender distribution, total cell number and subset yield did not differ between patients and healthy donors. A total of approximately 100 million sorted cells were examined across all samples, and the number of cells per subset was strongly correlated with RNA yield. The study compared the TCRB repertoires of sorted circulating CD4+ T cell subsets in recently diagnosed type 1 diabetes patients with those in matched healthy donors. Regulatory and stem cell-like memory subsets were obtained from only 8 patients and about eight healthy donors, while naive and central memory subsets were obtained from all 30 or so donors. General findings and caveats noted by the study authors: Because small numbers of individuals were included in the HLA sub-analyses, any influence of HLA type on TCRB rearrangement was left unresolved. A moderate but significant shortening of TCRB CDR3 length was observed in type 1 diabetes patients in all four CD4+ subsets. PCR might favor shorter templates, but patient and control samples were amplified and corrected together, so any skew would affect both groups equally. At VDJ recombination sites, patients with type 1 diabetes made fewer insertions and deleted more nucleotides, a pattern implying thymic rearrangement abnormalities. Naive, central memory and regulatory TCRB repertoires appeared to be more similar among patients than among healthy donors. Because cDNA rather than genomic DNA was sequenced, highly expressing activated cells could have been over-represented, although no difference in activation and CD3 levels was found between groups.

Germline trimming: 4 bases from V, 3 bases from J; junction bases outside gene matches: 8. The germline V gene sets CDR1 to MDHEN and CDR2 to SYDVKM. Its CDR3 holds 15 amino acids, cysteine through phenylalanine. Only the CDR3 region is kept as DNA, spanning 45 bases read in frame from base 1. From each donor, a single peripheral blood sample of around 120 mL on average was drawn into heparinised tubes. Using a panel that included CD45RO, CCR7, CD25, CD127, CD95 and CD27, naive, central memory, regulatory and stem cell-like memory CD4+ T cells were sorted on a BD FACSAria II. Every sorted population had a purity above 95%. PBMCs were isolated right away by Lymphoprep density gradient centrifugation and were stained directly, without culture. So that batch effects would be minimized, each experiment stained and sorted samples in pairs, pairing one healthy donor with one patient. As regards this clone: Its antigen is not yet known. Per-nucleotide qualities are absent, and no much larger clonotype sits a single base away.

The entire isolated RNA was reverse transcribed using the High Capacity cDNA Reverse Transcription Kit, and thus expressed TCRB transcripts were sequenced. Deep immunoSEQ sequencing was applied to naive, central memory and regulatory T cell samples, giving an average of approximately 4 million total reads per sample. After sorted cells were lysed in RLT buffer, RNA was extracted with DNase-treated RNeasy Micro or Mini kits, with the choice depending on cell number. To prevent cross-contamination, each cell subset was processed individually, whereas patient and healthy donor samples were processed jointly. The immunoSEQ multiplex PCR was used to amplify TCRB sequences from cDNA, generating 87-bp fragments that spanned the CDR3 region. Sequencing of the amplicons was done on the Illumina HiSeq platform. In the paper's pipeline: PCR bias was corrected computationally using synthetic template baselines, and reads within Hamming distance 2 were collapsed, with unmergeable singletons discarded. By aligning reads against IMGT, V, D and J genes, CDR3 length, and insertions or deletions at six rearrangement sites were assigned. Within each subset, clonotype counts were normalized to sorted cell number, and only after that were true diversity and Gini coefficients computed with the tcR R package. The overlap coefficient, calculated on TCRB nucleotide sequences, was used to measure repertoire sharing. As a proxy for the pre-selection repertoire, out-of-frame TCRB sequences from naive cells were analyzed. TCRdb took over this immuneACCESS table, retaining in-frame rearrangements with V and J assigned. Such tables are incomplete; in checked studies, under half of the missing clones stem from an unresolved V gene, and the remainder is unexplained. For V, J and clone size, that table is used; D and trimming come from the DNA. The sample contains roughly 400,000 clones, over 12% of them found a single time. The ten largest clones represent 0.019% of the sample.

Sequencing used naive CD4+ T cells from blood. What the cell subset or site label conveys for this sample: true naive CD4+ T cells. The TCR originated in a woman aged 18-35 years in good health. This receptor chain uses TRBV28 and TRBJ1-2, and TRBD1 matches 7 of the central bases. The base sequence is TGTGCCAGCAGTTCATTACCGCAGGGGGACTATGGCTACACCTTC. This yields the protein CASSSLPQGDYGYTF.